The T cell receptor (beta chain) under discussion was sequenced for a study of cytomegalovirus exposure and HLA in healthy donors. General study findings and limits: Later analysis associated a missense DCLRE1C variant with TCR beta V- and J-gene trimming. In a later analysis, 15,000 to 20,000 TCR beta sequences were associated with HLA alleles at 0.05 false discovery rate. The authors confirmed in vitro that three CMV-associated chains were specific for CMV antigens. Analyses of presence and absence presupposed an approximately uniform sequencing depth across donors.

13 Jbeta primers and 60 Vbeta primers were used for the PCR. Clones were read by immunoSEQ multiplex PCR, and TCRdb kept only the in-frame ones, dropping some. The profile shows more than 85,000 clones, roughly two thirds of them singletons. The J segment lost 5 bases and the V segment lost 6 bases, leaving 6 bases of the junction unmatched. Germline assignment: CDR1 ENHRY and CDR2 SYGVKD. This CDR3 is built from 14 residues. For this clone: The antigen is not known.

The sample was PBMCs. This clonotype was obtained from a female donor in good health and CMV-seronegative. The chain uses TRBV10-3 and TRBJ2-5; the match to TRBD1 covers 10 bases. The CDR3 bases are TGTGCCATCAGGCCGACAGGGGGCGCGGAGACCCAGTACTTC. Translating gives CAIRPTGGAETQYF.